The clone carrying this T cell receptor (beta chain) was counted many times. Its matching antigen is unknown. The record originates from a study of T cells in Graves' hyperthyroidism and ophthalmopathy. Overall study context: Peripheral blood was acquired at first diagnosis, ahead of any therapy whatsoever. The study's findings and limits: Within blood appeared most thyroid clonotypes that had expanded above 0.001. Through a model of 13 V-J features, ophthalmopathy was separated from stable hyperthyroidism.

A NOSPECS grade of at least 4, a Clinical Activity Score of at least 3 and duration under 3 months were recorded in ophthalmopathy patients. Template material for amplifying TCR beta CDR3 regions consisted of RNA transcripts. The HTBI set primed first-round TCR CDR3 RT-PCR. TCRdb redid the calling of the multiplex PCR reads with MiXCR, one entry per CDR3 protein. The data hold about 640,000 distinct CDR3 sequences, with around 15% observed a single time. V was pared by 3 bases and J by 1 base, with 9 bases of the junction left unmatched. The CDR3 covers 19 residues. Germline V CDR1 and CDR2: SGHTA, FQGTGA.

V is TRBV7-3 and J is TRBJ2-6; 10 nucleotides match TRBD1. Sequencing was performed on blood. The sequence was collected from a woman in her forties or fifties with Graves' ophthalmopathy. This chain's CDR3 is CASSFLRDRGTSGANVLTF. CDR3 bases: TGTGCCAGCAGCTTCCTCCGGGACAGGGGAACTTCTGGGGCCAACGTCCTGACTTTC.